A single sample gave rise to the 8 T cell receptor beta chains below, sequenced in a study of shared clonotypes between healthy human individuals. TCRdb's copy holds only in-frame clones and misses some; the assay was immunoSEQ multiplex PCR. This sample has approximately 1,000,000 clones, with approximately 80% found just once. Sequenced material: memory CD4+ T cells from PBMCs. Subset of the sample: CD45RA-negative fraction. All receptors come from a man between 18 and 35 years old in good health. Some clones in this sample may be carry-over from other donors' samples.

The sample holds a few counts of this clone. V is TRBV28 and J is TRBJ1-5; D is unresolved. V lost 3 bases, J lost 3 bases, and 9 bases lay in between. CDR1 MDHEN and CDR2 SYDVKM come from the germline V gene. The length of the CDR3 is 14 residues. CDR3: CASSLGRNNQPQHF. CDR3 coding DNA: TGTGCCAGCAGTTTGGGTAGGAACAATCAGCCCCAGCATTTT.

This clone has a handful of counts. The chain uses TRBV7-8 and TRBJ2-4, with D possibly TRBD2 on 5 matching bases. Per the germline V gene, CDR1 is SGHVS and CDR2 is FQNEAQ. The CDR3 has 16 amino acids. V lost 0 bases to trimming and J lost 6 bases, with 15 bases between them. CDR3 coding DNA: TGTGCCAGCAGCTTAGCGGGAGCCGGGCTCGTAAACATTCAGTACTTC. It codes for CASSLAGAGLVNIQYF.

This chain links TRBV18 with TRBJ2-3, with 9 bases lining up with TRBD2. The germline gives CDR1 KGHSH, CDR2 LQKENI. This CDR3 spans 15 amino acids. After removal of 3 bases from V and 4 bases from J, the junction contained 5 bases not matched to a gene. CDR3 DNA: TGTGCCAGCTCACCGGCGGGAGGGCCCTCAGATACGCAGTATTTT. This translates into CASSPAGGPSDTQYF.

In its sample, this clone was seen once. V usage is TRBV28 and J usage is TRBJ2-3, with 10 bases that match TRBD1. With V trimmed by 6 bases and J by 4 bases, 7 bases remained unmatched. This CDR3 has 15 amino acids. Germline CDR1 MDHEN, CDR2 SYDVKM. The CDR3 loop reads CASRPTGGGSDTQYF. The CDR3 bases are TGTGCCAGCAGGCCGACAGGGGGCGGGTCAGATACGCAGTATTTT.

The chain links TRBV29-1 to TRBJ1-2, with 11 bases lining up with TRBD1. This CDR3 has 13 amino acids. Trimming at V came to 8 bases and at J to 8 bases, leaving 10 bases not matched to a gene. CDR1 and CDR2 (germline): SQVTM, ANQGSEA. CDR3 protein: CSTGTGGSRGYTF. The CDR3 DNA follows: TGCAGCACGGGGACAGGGGGTTCGCGAGGCTACACCTTC.

This chain uses TRBV30 with TRBJ1-3; D not certain. Between the trimmed V and J ends, which lost 3 bases and 3 bases, there was a span of 9 bases. This CDR3 region has 13 residues. CDR1 and CDR2 (germline): GTSNPN, SVGIG (reference sequence). CDR3 amino acids: CAWSPGNGNTIYF. CDR3 coding DNA: TGTGCCTGGAGCCCGGGAAATGGAAACACCATATATTTT.

V usage is TRBV7-2 and J usage is TRBJ2-1, with D maybe TRBD2 (6 bases). V gave up 0 bases and J gave up 5 bases, with 20 bases separating them. CDR1 is SGHTA, CDR2 FQGNSA, per germline. This CDR3 has 18 amino acids. In nucleotides, the CDR3 is TGTGCCAGCAGCTTAGCGCGGCTAGCGCCTCAAGCCCACAATGAGCAGTTCTTC. Its protein is CASSLARLAPQAHNEQFF.

The CDR3: CASSKWGNYNEQFF. Written as DNA, the CDR3 is TGTGCCAGCAGCAAATGGGGGAACTACAATGAGCAGTTCTTC. The chain has TRBV7-6 and TRBJ2-1; D may match TRBD1 or TRBD2 (5 bases each). The CDR3 runs to 14 residues. CDR1 and CDR2 (germline): SGHVS, FNYEAQ. The V end was cut by 5 bases, the J end by 3 bases, with 11 bases between.